Sequencing of this TCR beta chain was carried out in a study of Graves' ophthalmopathy and Graves' hyperthyroidism. Findings of the study overall: Ophthalmopathy was separated from stable hyperthyroidism by a 13-signature model with 87.88% sensitivity and over 70% specificity.

V was clipped by 4 bases and J by 3 bases; unmatched bases: 3. The CDR3 runs to 14 residues. Amplified material comprised TCR beta CDR3 regions derived from RNA transcripts. The workflow started with a first-round RT-PCR run with HTBI primers and then moved on to a second-round multiplex PCR. TCRdb independently ran MiXCR on the multiplex PCR reads; one entry per CDR3 protein. The table includes roughly 700,000 distinct CDR3 sequences, roughly 40% detected once. Many counts were recorded for this clonotype. Its specificity is not known. Lactation, pregnancy, uncontrolled infections and other autoimmune diseases were all grounds for excluding patients. An approximately 10 ml volume of fresh peripheral blood provided the PBMCs.

This TCR derives from an adult man with Graves' ophthalmopathy. The chain recombines TRBV12-3 or TRBV12-4 with TRBJ1-5; the match to TRBD1 covers 7 bases. The sequenced material came from peripheral blood. The CDR3 nucleotides read TGTGCCAGCAGTTCCGACAGGGACAATCAGCCCCAGCATTTT. Protein: CASSSDRDNQPQHF.